This T cell receptor (beta chain) was sequenced during a study of blood T cell repertoires in COVID-19. Study background: Researchers got acute and convalescent COVID-19 samples from the United States, Italy and Spain.

Per germline, CDR1 SGHRS and CDR2 YFSETQ. This CDR3 is built from 14 residues. The V gene lost 0 bases and the J gene lost 0 bases, with 6 bases spanning the gap. Participant ages covered about 18 to 95 years across 20 to 25 US areas. Assignment of participants to cohorts was predicated upon participant-reported clinical history. Per the study methods: Amplified reference gene primers provided the basis for estimating nucleated cell counts. Only in-frame clones appear in the TCRdb table, and some are missing; sequencing was by immunoSEQ multiplex PCR. V, J and clone size derive from that table, while D and trimming were established from the DNA sequence. In the table there are roughly 68,000 clones, about four fifths of which are singletons.

V and J are TRBV5-1 and TRBJ1-1; D is possibly TRBD1 (6 bases). The sample comprised PBMCs or T cells enriched from blood (not recorded which). The TCR originated in a woman between 40 and 50 years old with acute COVID-19. The CDR3: CASSLDRVNTEAFF. As DNA, the CDR3 is TGCGCCAGCAGCTTGGACAGGGTGAACACTGAAGCTTTCTTT.